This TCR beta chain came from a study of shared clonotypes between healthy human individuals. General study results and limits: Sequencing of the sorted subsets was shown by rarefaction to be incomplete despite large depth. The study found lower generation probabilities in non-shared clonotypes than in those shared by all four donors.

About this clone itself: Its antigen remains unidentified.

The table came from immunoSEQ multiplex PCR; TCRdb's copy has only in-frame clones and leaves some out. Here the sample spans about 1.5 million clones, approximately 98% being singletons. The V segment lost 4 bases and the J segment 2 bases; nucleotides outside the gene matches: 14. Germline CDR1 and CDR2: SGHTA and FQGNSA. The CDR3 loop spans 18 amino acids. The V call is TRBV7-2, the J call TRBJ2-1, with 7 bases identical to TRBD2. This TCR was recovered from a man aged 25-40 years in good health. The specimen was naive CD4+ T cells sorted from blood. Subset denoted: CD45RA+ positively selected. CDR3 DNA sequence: TGTGCCAGCAGCTCCCGGCGGGGCGGGAGAATCGCCTACAATGAGCAGTTCTTC. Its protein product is CASSSRRGGRIAYNEQFF. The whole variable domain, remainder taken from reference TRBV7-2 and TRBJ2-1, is GAGVSQSPSNKVTEKGKDVELRCDPISGHTALYWYRQSLGQGLEFLIYFQGNSAPDKSGLPSDRFSAERTGGSVSTLTIQRTQQEDSAVYLCASSSRRGGRIAYNEQFFGPGTRLTVL.